This T cell receptor beta chain is drawn from a study of lymphopenia after photon versus proton radiotherapy. Study-wide results and caveats: Authors raise, but do not show, better survival with proton therapy. Larger post-nadir TCR diversity loss correlated inversely with survival in deceased patients.

TCRdb keeps only in-frame clones here, not all; method: immunoSEQ multiplex PCR. The sample records about 27,000 clones, roughly 89% being singletons. For this clone: What it binds is not known.

The CDR3 length is 12 residues. Germline CDR1 and CDR2: SGDLS and YYNGEE. V was pared by 3 bases and J by 11 bases, with 13 bases between. The V call is TRBV9, the J call TRBJ2-3, with D hard to call. The sample was peripheral blood, taken from a patient treated with photon-based radiotherapy. This clonotype was sampled from a man over 45 with gastric cancer. The CDR3 nucleotides are TGTGCCAGCAGCGGTCAATGGTCTAGGCAGTATTTT. This encodes CASSGQWSRQYF.